Below, 7 T cell receptor beta chains from the same sample are listed, as sequenced in a study of T cell repertoires in cytomegalovirus infection. MiXCR was run by TCRdb on the reads, yielding one entry per CDR3 protein. The table has 740,000 or so distinct CDR3 sequences, 35% to 40% seen once. Sequencing was done on a sample of PBMCs. Receptor source: a human donor in good health (CMV status not recorded). Some clones in this sample may be carry-over from other donors' samples.

The gene calls are TRBV7-2 and TRBJ2-3; TRBD2 matches at 14 bases. Germline V gene data show CDR1 as SGHTA and CDR2 as FQGNSA. The CDR3 is 15 amino acids. With 5 bases clipped from V and 4 bases from J, the junction kept 2 bases outside the gene matches. The CDR3 region has the DNA TGTGCCAGCAGCCCGACTAGCGGGAGGGCAGATACGCAGTATTTT. As protein: CASSPTSGRADTQYF.

CDR3 region: CASSLLDRVPDTQYF. As DNA, the CDR3 is TGTGCCAGCAGCTTGCTGGACAGGGTTCCAGATACGCAGTATTTT. V gene TRBV5-4 combines with J gene TRBJ2-3; 8 bases agree with TRBD1. Germline lookup yields CDR1 SGHNT and CDR2 YYREEE (reference sequence). V dropped 1 base and J dropped 4; count of bases not matched to a gene: 5. This CDR3 contains 15 residues. Using reference TRBV5-4 and TRBJ2-3 for the parts outside the CDR3, the full variable domain is ETGVTQSPTHLIKTRGQQVTLRCSSQSGHNTVSWYQQALGQGPQFIFQYYREEENGRGNFPPRFSGLQFPNYSSELNVNALELDDSALYLCASSLLDRVPDTQYFGPGTRLTVL.

This chain uses TRBV12-3 or TRBV12-4 with TRBJ2-6, with TRBD1 as a possible D gene (5 bases). V dropped 3 bases and J dropped 3 bases, with 6 bases sitting between them. CDR3 length: 14 residues. The CDR3 spells CASSFRVGANVLTF. For the CDR3, the DNA is TGTGCCAGCAGTTTCAGGGTTGGGGCCAACGTCCTGACTTTC.

The V call is TRBV12-3 or TRBV12-4, the J call TRBJ2-5, with D unresolved. The V end was cut by 6 bases, the J end by 5 bases, with 13 bases between. The CDR3 contains 13 residues. DNA for the CDR3: TGTGCCAGCAGGGGGTCCCACGGTGAGACCCAGTACTTC. It yields the protein CASRGSHGETQYF.

The chain uses TRBV5-1 and TRBJ1-2, with 7 bases that match TRBD1. J was trimmed by 4 bases and V by 0 bases; bases with no gene match: 6. CDR3 length: 15 residues. In germline, CDR1 is SGHRS, CDR2 YFSETQ. The CDR3 coding sequence is TGCGCCAGCAGCTTGGCCACAGGGGCGGGCTATGGCTACACCTTC. Encoded protein: CASSLATGAGYGYTF.

The chain joins TRBV2 to TRBJ1-5, with 9 bases fitting TRBD1. J was trimmed by 9 bases and V by 5 bases; bases with no gene match: 11. The germline CDR1 and CDR2 sequences are SNHLY and FYNNEI. The CDR3 consists of 15 residues. The CDR3 DNA follows: TGTGCCAGCAGTCCATGGGACAGGGCCCTTTCGCCCCAGCATTTT. It encodes CASSPWDRALSPQHF.

This clonotype was detected many times. The chain is built from TRBV7-8 and TRBJ1-1, with D unclear. Trimming removed 1 base from V and 8 bases from J, with 14 bases in between. The germline gives CDR1 SGHVS, CDR2 FQNEAQ. The CDR3 covers 14 residues. The DNA of the CDR3 is TGTGCCAGCAGCTTAGTTTTTTTTGGCGCCGAAGCTTTCTTT. Protein product: CASSLVFFGAEAFF.